Below, one T cell receptor beta chain is given with its context. The data were taken from a study of cytomegalovirus exposure and HLA in healthy donors. It was with 60 Vbeta and 13 Jbeta primers that the PCR ran. Profiled with immunoSEQ multiplex PCR; TCRdb holds only in-frame clones, not every one. The repertoire consists of about 120,000 clones, with 70% to 85% occurring once and the leading ten covering under 4.5%. The CDR3 has 18 amino acids. Germline V gives CDR1 GTSNPN, CDR2 SVGIG (reference sequence). V shed 3 bases and J 3 bases; nucleotides not matched to a gene: 10. The chain uses TRBV30 and TRBJ2-5; 16 bases map to TRBD2. The TCR originated in a man aged 35-49 years in good health and CMV-seropositive. Sample: PBMCs. The CDR3 spells CAWRTGLAGGPREETQYF. The CDR3 DNA sequence: TGTGCCTGGAGAACGGGACTAGCGGGGGGGCCAAGGGAAGAGACCCAGTACTTC.